This record covers a single TCR beta chain. CDR1 is SQVTM and CDR2 is ANQGSEA in the germline V gene. After removal of 4 bases from V and 3 bases from J, the junction contained 3 bases not matched to a gene. The CDR3 loop spans 13 amino acids. Authors' methods: From reference gene primer amplification, estimates of nucleated cell counts were derived. Generated by immunoSEQ multiplex PCR, the TCRdb table keeps only in-frame clones and is missing some. Clonal size and the V and J genes are those of that table, whereas D and trimming came from the DNA. The sample holds roughly 120,000 clones, roughly 80% seen once. The data belong to a study of blood T cell repertoires in COVID-19. At the level of the study: Italy, Spain and the United States were the sources of the convalescent and acute COVID-19 samples. In each case, the material was cDNA or gDNA derived from T cells, B-cell-depleted T cells, or PBMCs.

Sequenced material: peripheral blood. The chain uses TRBV29-1 and TRBJ2-7; 10 bases line up with TRBD1. This sequence was found in a young man with acute or convalescent COVID-19. In DNA, the CDR3 is TGCAGCGTTGTTGGACAGGGGGACTACGAGCAGTACTTC. Translating it yields CSVVGQGDYEQYF.